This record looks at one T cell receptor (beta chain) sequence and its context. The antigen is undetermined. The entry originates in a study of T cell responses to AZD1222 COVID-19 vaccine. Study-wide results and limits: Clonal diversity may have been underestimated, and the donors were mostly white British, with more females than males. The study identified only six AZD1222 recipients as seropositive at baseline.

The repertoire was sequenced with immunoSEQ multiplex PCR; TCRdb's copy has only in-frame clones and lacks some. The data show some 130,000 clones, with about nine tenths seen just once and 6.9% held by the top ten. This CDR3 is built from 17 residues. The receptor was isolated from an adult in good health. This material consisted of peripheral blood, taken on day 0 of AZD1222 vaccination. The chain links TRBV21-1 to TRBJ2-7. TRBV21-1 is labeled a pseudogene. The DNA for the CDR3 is TGTGCCAGCAGCAATTTATCGGATTTAGTGGGATACCACGAGCAGTACTTC. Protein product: CASSNLSDLVGYHEQYF.